This T cell receptor beta chain originates from a study of Tregs in tolerant kidney transplant recipients. Data came from immunoSEQ multiplex PCR; TCRdb stores just in-frame clones and leaves some out. Here the sample spans hundreds of clones, 90% to 95% being singletons. Trimming shortened V by 2 bases and J by 7 bases, and 11 bases separated the two germline ends. Per germline, CDR1 SQVTM and CDR2 ANQGSEA. This CDR3 comprises 12 residues. With regard to this clone: Its antigen remains unknown.

The sequencing here drew on Tregs from blood cultured with allogeneic cells, taken before the transplant. The chain uses TRBV29-1 and TRBJ2-5; D uncertain. This clonotype was sampled from a human patient who received a combined kidney and bone marrow transplant. CDR3 sequence reads: CSVELGWGTQYF. The CDR3 region has the DNA TGCAGCGTTGAATTGGGGTGGGGGACCCAGTACTTC.